This passage covers 10 T cell receptor beta chains from one sample sequenced in a study of blood T cell repertoires in COVID-19. Some clones are missing from TCRdb's copy, which holds only in-frame ones; the method was immunoSEQ multiplex PCR. The data show approximately 160,000 clones, with about 80% seen just once and about 7.8% held by the top ten. What was sequenced was peripheral blood. The receptors come from a man between 60 and 70 years old with acute or convalescent COVID-19.

This sequence joins TRBV21-1 and TRBJ2-1; TRBD2 reflects the table's D call only, with no check against the DNA. TRBV21-1 is labeled a pseudogene. The CDR3 covers 11 residues. In DNA form, the CDR3 reads TGTGCCAGCAGCAGAGTGGTTGAGCAGTTCTTC. It encodes CASSRVVEQFF.

This clone appeared once. The rearrangement joins TRBV4-1 to TRBJ2-1; 8 nucleotides align to TRBD1. The CDR3 runs 16 residues. Germline V CDR1 and CDR2: MGHRA, YSYEKL. V shed 2 bases and J 0 bases; nucleotides not matched to a gene: 3. The CDR3 loop is CASSQRQGSSYNEQFF. In DNA, the CDR3 is TGCGCCAGCAGCCAACGACAGGGGAGCTCCTACAATGAGCAGTTCTTC.

This clone was observed a handful of times. This sequence joins TRBV28 and TRBJ1-1, with a weak D call TRBD1 (6 bases). CDR1 MDHEN and CDR2 SYDVKM come from the germline V gene. CDR3 length: 11 amino acids. The ends were cut back, 9 bases at V and 6 bases at J, with 11 bases in the middle. The CDR3 DNA reads as TGTGCCAGTAAAGGGACACCTGAAGCTTTCTTT. It translates to CASKGTPEAFF.

The chain carries TRBV5-1 and TRBJ2-5; D ambiguous. Germline V lookup: CDR1 SGHRS, CDR2 YFSETQ. The CDR3 is 14 residues long. V shed 3 bases and J shed 4 bases, with 13 bases lying between them. CDR3 amino acids: CASSSRLDGETQYF. DNA of the CDR3: TGCGCCAGCAGCTCCCGACTCGACGGAGAGACCCAGTACTTC.

The V gene is TRBV7-9, the J gene TRBJ1-4; D might be TRBD1 (5 bases). In germline, CDR1 is SEHNR, CDR2 FQNEAQ (reference sequence). The CDR3 is made up of 15 amino acids. Trimming shortened V by 1 base and J by 1 base, and 7 bases separated the two germline ends. The CDR3 DNA follows: TGTGCCAGCAGCTTAGAGGGGATAACTAATGAAAAACTGTTTTTT. Protein: CASSLEGITNEKLFF.

V is TRBV5-5 and J is TRBJ2-5, with no clear D. Trimming removed 1 base at V and 4 bases at J, with 8 bases between. CDR1 is SGHKS, CDR2 YYEKEE, per germline (reference sequence). The CDR3 consists of 13 residues. The CDR3 protein is CASSLTYGETQYF. In DNA, the CDR3 is TGTGCCAGCAGCTTGACCTATGGAGAGACCCAGTACTTC. The whole variable domain, filled in from reference TRBV5-5 and TRBJ2-5, reads DAGVTQSPTHLIKTRGQQVTLRCSPISGHKSVSWYQQVLGQGPQFIFQYYEKEERGRGNFPDRFSARQFPNYSSELNVNALLLGDSALYLCASSLTYGETQYFGPGTRLLVL.

The chain links TRBV7-8 to TRBJ2-6; D remains unclear. CDR3 length equals 15 residues. Germline CDR1 SGHVS, CDR2 FQNEAQ. Trimming shortened V by 3 bases and J by 0 bases, and 6 bases separated the two germline ends. In DNA form, the CDR3 reads TGTGCCAGCAGCTTTGCAGTCTCTGGGGCCAACGTCCTGACTTTC. It encodes CASSFAVSGANVLTF.

This chain uses TRBV30 with TRBJ2-7; weak D call: TRBD1 (6 bases). The CDR3 runs 12 residues. The V gene's germline CDR1 is GTSNPN and CDR2 SVGIG (reference sequence). V was trimmed by 6 bases and J by 7 bases, leaving 16 bases between them. The CDR3 spells CACRDRMREQYF. CDR3 sequence (DNA): TGTGCCTGTCGAGACAGGATGCGAGAGCAGTACTTC. The full variable domain, in which reference TRBV30 and TRBJ2-7 provide the parts outside the CDR3, is SQTIHQWPATLVQPVGSPLSLECTVEGTSNPNLYWYRQAAGRGLQLLFYSVGIGQISSEVPQNLSASRPQDRQFILSSKKLLLSDSGFYLCACRDRMREQYFGPGTRLTVT.

The chain couples TRBV6-1 to TRBJ1-3; D gene ambiguous. This CDR3 region has 14 residues. Trimming stripped 3 bases from V and 0 bases from J, with 6 bases between. CDR1 and CDR2 from the germline V gene are MNHNS and SASEGT. Here the CDR3 DNA reads TGTGCCAGCAGTGAGCGTTCCTCTGGAAACACCATATATTTT. Translating it yields CASSERSSGNTIYF.

The chain is built from TRBV6-5 and TRBJ2-3; 9 bases agree with TRBD1. The germline CDR1 and CDR2 sequences are MNHEY and SVGAGI. The CDR3 spans 15 residues. J was trimmed by 3 bases and V by 10 bases; bases with no gene match: 11. This chain's CDR3 is CAIDPGTGFTDTQYF. The CDR3, as DNA: TGTGCCATCGACCCCGGGACAGGGTTTACAGATACGCAGTATTTT.